The next 23 T cell receptor beta chains were all read from a single sample in a study of shared clonotypes between healthy human individuals. Assay used: immunoSEQ multiplex PCR; TCRdb lists only in-frame clones, some missing. The sample consists of around 1.6 million clones, under 99% of them appearing once. Specimen: naive CD4+ T cells sorted from blood. Stated subset: CD45RA+ positively selected. Source of these receptors: a man between 25 and 39 years old in good health.

The chain couples TRBV19 to TRBJ2-1, with 9 bases that match TRBD2. The CDR3 loop spans 17 amino acids. The germline gives CDR1 LNHDA, CDR2 SQIVND (reference sequence). The V and J ends lost 5 bases and 3 bases, in that order; junction bases with no gene match: 11. CDR3 bases: TGTGCCAGTAGTGGGACGGGACTAGCTCCACTCTACAATGAGCAGTTCTTC. This translates into CASSGTGLAPLYNEQFF.

The CDR3 region is CASSYRGANTEAFF. The CDR3, as DNA: TGTGCCAGCAGTTACAGGGGGGCGAACACTGAAGCTTTCTTT. V and J are TRBV27 and TRBJ1-1; 8 positions agree with TRBD1. J lost 1 base, V lost 4 bases, and 2 bases had no gene match. The CDR3 sequence is 14 residues long. The germline V gene has CDR1 MNHEY and CDR2 SMNVEV (reference sequence).

The chain recombines TRBV5-1 with TRBJ1-3; no clear D gene. Germline V lookup: CDR1 SGHRS, CDR2 YFSETQ. This CDR3 region has 14 residues. Between the trimmed V and J ends, which lost 4 bases and 2 bases, there was a span of 10 bases. In nucleotides, the CDR3 is TGCGCCAGCAGCCCCTCCTATGCTGGAAACACCATATATTTT. It specifies CASSPSYAGNTIYF. Supplemented by reference TRBV5-1 and TRBJ1-3, the full variable domain reads KAGVTQTPRYLIKTRGQQVTLSCSPISGHRSVSWYQQTPGQGLQFLFEYFSETQRNKGNFPGRFSGRQFSNSRSEMNVSTLELGDSALYLCASSPSYAGNTIYFGEGSWLTVV.

The V and J genes are TRBV7-8 and TRBJ2-5, with 7 bases matching TRBD2. The CDR3 covers 15 residues. The V and J ends lost 2 bases and 4 bases, in that order; junction bases with no gene match: 7. Germline CDR1 and CDR2: SGHVS and FQNEAQ. The CDR3 nucleotides are TGTGCCAGCAGCTTATTGGCTAGCGGTATAGAGACCCAGTACTTC. This translates into CASSLLASGIETQYF.

The J gene is TRBJ1-5, the V gene TRBV27; no clear D. This CDR3 has 15 amino acids. Trimming took off 0 bases at V and 3 bases at J, with 9 bases between the two ends. Per germline, CDR1 MNHEY and CDR2 SMNVEV (reference sequence). CDR3 loop: CASSLSRANNQPQHF. CDR3 DNA sequence: TGTGCCAGCAGTTTATCCCGGGCCAACAATCAGCCCCAGCATTTT.

The chain combines TRBV18 with TRBJ2-7; 10 positions match TRBD2. This CDR3 is 14 amino acids long. V shed 3 bases and J 6 bases; nucleotides not matched to a gene: 5. Germline CDR1 KGHSH, CDR2 LQKENI. CDR3 protein: CASSPGTSVSEQYF. CDR3 bases: TGTGCCAGCTCACCGGGGACTAGCGTTTCCGAGCAGTACTTC.

The CDR3, as DNA: TGCGCCAGCAGCTTGGTACAGGGGTGGAATGAGCAGTTCTTC. Protein: CASSLVQGWNEQFF. The genes are TRBV5-1 and TRBJ2-1; 7 bases line up with TRBD1. V was pared by 0 bases and J by 7 bases, with 4 bases of the junction left unmatched. Germline V gene sequence: CDR1 SGHRS, CDR2 YFSETQ. The CDR3 has 14 amino acids.

V gene TRBV11-3 combines with J gene TRBJ2-1; TRBD2 matches at 8 bases. The CDR3 length is 12 residues. In germline, CDR1 is SGHNT, CDR2 YENEEA. V dropped 5 bases and J dropped 16; count of bases not matched to a gene: 10. The DNA for the CDR3 is TGTGCCAGCAGCGTAGGTGCGGGAGGACCCTTCTTC. It is translated as CASSVGAGGPFF.

The CDR3, as DNA: TGTGCCAGTAGAACCCCTGCGGACTCTGGGGCCAACGTCCTGACTTTC. As protein: CASRTPADSGANVLTF. The chain has TRBV19 and TRBJ2-6; D gene uncertain. Germline CDR1 LNHDA, CDR2 SQIVND (reference sequence). V was pared by 6 bases and J by 0 bases, with 12 bases between. This CDR3 comprises 16 residues.

Concerning this clone itself: Other nucleotide sequences in the sample specify the same CDR3. The chain couples TRBV28 to TRBJ2-7; D is possibly TRBD1 or TRBD2 (5 bases each). The length of the CDR3 is 11 residues. The ends were cut back, 9 bases at V and 0 bases at J, with 6 bases in the middle. The germline V gene has CDR1 MDHEN and CDR2 SYDVKM. The CDR3 sequence: CASGTSYEQYF. CDR3 in DNA: TGTGCCAGTGGGACCTCCTACGAGCAGTACTTC.

Worth noting for this clone: A read error may produce the germline difference seen at one junction end. This chain connects TRBV11-2 to TRBJ2-5; TRBD1 might be the D (6 bases). This CDR3 has 12 amino acids. CDR1 SGHAT and CDR2 FQNNGV come from the germline V gene. CDR3 DNA sequence: TGTGCCAGCAGCTTAGATCTGGGTGGACAGAACTTC. Its translation: CASSLDLGGQNF. Together with reference TRBV11-2 and TRBJ2-5, the CDR3 gives the full variable domain: EAGVAQSPRYKIIEKRQSVAFWCNPISGHATLYWYQQILGQGPKLLIQFQNNGVVDDSQLPKDRFSAERLKGVDSTLKIQPAKLEDSAVYLCASSLDLGGQNFGPGTRLLVL.

The rearrangement uses TRBV7-2 and TRBJ2-7, with 9 bases identical to TRBD2. The CDR3 runs 16 residues. The V gene's germline CDR1 is SGHTA and CDR2 FQGNSA. V shed 1 base and J 4 bases; nucleotides not matched to a gene: 8. The CDR3 sequence is CASSLGRGGRAYEQYF. Written as DNA, the CDR3 is TGTGCCAGCAGCTTAGGGCGAGGCGGGAGGGCTTACGAGCAGTACTTC.

This chain uses TRBV5-1 with TRBJ2-1, with D maybe TRBD2 (5 bases). The germline CDR1 and CDR2 sequences are SGHRS and YFSETQ. The CDR3 is 16 residues long. Trimming shortened V by 5 bases and J by 5 bases, and 20 bases separated the two germline ends. The CDR3: CASRGSPWEPHNEQFF. In DNA, the CDR3 is TGCGCCAGCAGGGGTTCACCCTGGGAGCCCCACAATGAGCAGTTCTTC.

This clone was observed a single time. V and J are TRBV10-2 and TRBJ2-7, with D perhaps TRBD2 (6 bases). Trimming shortened V by 3 bases and J by 4 bases, and 13 bases separated the two germline ends. The V gene's germline CDR1 is WSHSY and CDR2 SAAADI. The CDR3 sequence is 14 residues long. CDR3 DNA sequence: TGCGCCAGCAGTGAAACCGGGACTTTATACGAGCAGTACTTC. Amino acids: CASSETGTLYEQYF.

This clone was recorded once. The V and J genes are TRBV5-5 and TRBJ2-7, with D tentatively TRBD2 (6 bases). Germline values: CDR1 SGHKS, CDR2 YYEKEE (reference sequence). The CDR3 loop spans 14 amino acids. V was trimmed by 5 bases and J by 5 bases, leaving 17 bases between them. The CDR3 DNA is TGTGCCAGCAGTCACGCCGGGAGTAGCGACGAGCAGTACTTC. As protein: CASSHAGSSDEQYF.

V usage is TRBV7-9 and J usage is TRBJ2-5; no reliable D call. The V gene's germline CDR1 is SEHNR and CDR2 FQNEAQ (reference sequence). V lost 0 bases, J lost 5 bases, and 10 bases lay in between. The CDR3 covers 14 residues. The chain's CDR3 is CASSLAWGVETQYF. CDR3 bases: TGTGCCAGCAGCTTAGCTTGGGGTGTGGAGACCCAGTACTTC.

The chain has TRBV11-3 and TRBJ2-7; possibly TRBD1 for D (5 bases). With 4 bases removed from V and 6 bases from J, the gap between germline ends came to 13 bases. CDR1 is SGHNT and CDR2 is YENEEA in the germline V gene. CDR3 length: 13 amino acids. The CDR3 nucleotides read TGTGCCAGCAGCTCCCAGGGATTTGGCGAGCAGTACTTC. It translates to CASSSQGFGEQYF.

The chain employs TRBV18 and TRBJ2-1; 8 positions agree with TRBD1. Germline V lookup: CDR1 KGHSH, CDR2 LQKENI. V gave up 2 bases and J gave up 6 bases; unmatched junction bases: 9. The CDR3 extends over 16 amino acids. As DNA, the CDR3 is TGTGCCAGCTCACCAGGACAGGGAACGGGTTTCAATGAGCAGTTCTTC. This sequence encodes CASSPGQGTGFNEQFF.

The chain is built from TRBV7-2 and TRBJ2-7, with D uncertain. The CDR3 totals 14 residues. V was shortened by 3 bases and J by 0 bases, with 9 bases between the two germline ends. In germline, CDR1 is SGHTA, CDR2 FQGNSA. In DNA, the CDR3 is TGTGCCAGCAGCTTTGGACCTAGCTCCTACGAGCAGTACTTC. It encodes CASSFGPSSYEQYF.

To note about this clone: An end of the junction does not agree with germline; a read error may underlie this. This rearrangement joins TRBV5-4 to TRBJ2-4; D is undetermined. Germline CDR1 reads SGHNT; CDR2 reads YYREEE (reference sequence). This CDR3 region has 14 residues. The CDR3 region is CASSQDSSKNIQYF. The CDR3 DNA reads as TGCGCCAGCAGCCAAGATTCCAGTAAAAACATTCAGTACTTC. Looking up the rest from reference TRBV5-4 and TRBJ2-4 gives the full variable domain: ETGVTQSPTHLIKTRGQQVTLRCSSQSGHNTVSWYQQALGQGPQFIFQYYREEENGRGNFPPRFSGLQFPNYSSELNVNALELDDSALYLCASSQDSSKNIQYFGAGTRLSVL.

Written as DNA, the CDR3 is TGTGCCAGCAGTCCCCCCGGACCCACAAGTGGCTACACCTTC. This gives the protein CASSPPGPTSGYTF. The chain employs TRBV6-6 and TRBJ1-2, with D uncertain. The CDR3 has 14 amino acids. CDR1 and CDR2 from the germline V gene are MNHNY and SVGAGI (reference sequence). Deletions cut 5 bases from V and 7 bases from J, with 17 bases between.

This clone has only one observation. The chain joins TRBV19 to TRBJ2-1; 7 bases are a match to TRBD1. With V trimmed by 5 bases and J by 7 bases, 20 bases remained unmatched. This CDR3 contains 18 residues. Per the germline V gene, CDR1 is LNHDA and CDR2 is SQIVND (reference sequence). In DNA, the CDR3 is TGTGCCAGTAGTGATCTCGGGCTAGTAGGGGGCTTAGGGAATGAGCAGTTCTTC. Amino acid sequence: CASSDLGLVGGLGNEQFF.

This chain uses TRBV28 with TRBJ1-5; TRBD1 might be the D (5 bases). Germline loops: CDR1 MDHEN, CDR2 SYDVKM. The CDR3 sequence is 12 residues long. The V and J ends lost 6 bases and 6 bases respectively, with 9 bases between them. Here the CDR3 reads CASRPGGQPQHF. In DNA form, the CDR3 reads TGTGCCAGCAGGCCCGGGGGTCAGCCCCAGCATTTT. The full variable domain, its missing parts supplied by reference TRBV28 and TRBJ1-5, is DVKVTQSSRYLVKRTGEKVFLECVQDMDHENMFWYRQDPGLGLRLIYFSYDVKMKEKGDIPEGYSVSREKKERFSLILESASTNQTSMYLCASRPGGQPQHFGDGTRLSIL.